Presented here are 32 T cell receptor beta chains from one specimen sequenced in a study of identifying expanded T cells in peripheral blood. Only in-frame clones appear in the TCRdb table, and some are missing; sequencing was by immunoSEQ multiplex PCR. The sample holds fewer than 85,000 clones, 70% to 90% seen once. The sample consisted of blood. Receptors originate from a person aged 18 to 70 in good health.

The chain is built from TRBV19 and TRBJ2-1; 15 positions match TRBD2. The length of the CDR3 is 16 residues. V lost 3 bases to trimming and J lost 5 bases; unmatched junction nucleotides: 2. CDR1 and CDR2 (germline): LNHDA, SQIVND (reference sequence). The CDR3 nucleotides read TGTGCCAGTAGTATCCGGACTAGCGGGAGGGACAATGAGCAGTTCTTC. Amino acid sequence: CASSIRTSGRDNEQFF.

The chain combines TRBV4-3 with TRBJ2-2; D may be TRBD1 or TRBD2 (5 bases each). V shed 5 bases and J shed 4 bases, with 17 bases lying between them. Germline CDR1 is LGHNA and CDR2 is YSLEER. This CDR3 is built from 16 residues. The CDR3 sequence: CASSSRLRDLTGELFF. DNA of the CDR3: TGCGCCAGCAGCTCGCGGCTCCGGGACCTCACCGGGGAGCTGTTTTTT.

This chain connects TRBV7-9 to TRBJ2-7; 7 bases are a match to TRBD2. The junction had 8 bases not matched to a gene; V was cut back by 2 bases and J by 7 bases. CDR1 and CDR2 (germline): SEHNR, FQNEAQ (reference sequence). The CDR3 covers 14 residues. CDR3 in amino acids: CASSLSEGGFEQYF. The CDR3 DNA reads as TGTGCCAGCAGCTTATCGGAGGGAGGGTTTGAGCAGTACTTC.

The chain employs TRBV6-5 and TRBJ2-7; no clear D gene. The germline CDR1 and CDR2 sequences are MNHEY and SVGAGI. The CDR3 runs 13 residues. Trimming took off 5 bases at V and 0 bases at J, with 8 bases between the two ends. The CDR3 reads CASSLGPSYEQYF. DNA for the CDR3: TGTGCCAGCAGTCTTGGACCCTCCTACGAGCAGTACTTC.

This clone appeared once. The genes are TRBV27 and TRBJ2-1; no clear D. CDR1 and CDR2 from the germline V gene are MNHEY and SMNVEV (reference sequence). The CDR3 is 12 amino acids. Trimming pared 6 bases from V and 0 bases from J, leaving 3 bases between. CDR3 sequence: CASRGSYNEQFF. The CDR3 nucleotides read TGTGCCAGCAGAGGCTCCTACAATGAGCAGTTCTTC.

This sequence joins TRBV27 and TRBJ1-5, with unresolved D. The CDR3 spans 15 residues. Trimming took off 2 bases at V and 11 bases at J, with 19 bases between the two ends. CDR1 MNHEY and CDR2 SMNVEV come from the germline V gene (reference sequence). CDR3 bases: TGTGCCAGCAGTTTAACCCCGATCGCGATTCAAGCCCAGCATTTT. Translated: CASSLTPIAIQAQHF.

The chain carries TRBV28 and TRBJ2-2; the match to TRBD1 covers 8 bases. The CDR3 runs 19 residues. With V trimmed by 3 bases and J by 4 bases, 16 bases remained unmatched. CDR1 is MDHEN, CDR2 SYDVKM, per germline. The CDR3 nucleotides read TGTGCCAGCAGTTTGAGTGTTTCCCGGACAGGGCGCGCCACCGGGGAGCTGTTTTTT. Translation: CASSLSVSRTGRATGELFF.

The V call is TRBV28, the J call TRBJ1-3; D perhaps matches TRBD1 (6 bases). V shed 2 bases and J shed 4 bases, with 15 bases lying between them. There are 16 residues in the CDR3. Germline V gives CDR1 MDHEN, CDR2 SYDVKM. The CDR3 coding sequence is TGTGCCAGCAGTTTAGCCTCGGACAGCCTCGGAAACACCATATATTTT. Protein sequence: CASSLASDSLGNTIYF. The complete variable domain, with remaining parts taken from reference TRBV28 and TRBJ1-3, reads DVKVTQSSRYLVKRTGEKVFLECVQDMDHENMFWYRQDPGLGLRLIYFSYDVKMKEKGDIPEGYSVSREKKERFSLILESASTNQTSMYLCASSLASDSLGNTIYFGEGSWLTVV.

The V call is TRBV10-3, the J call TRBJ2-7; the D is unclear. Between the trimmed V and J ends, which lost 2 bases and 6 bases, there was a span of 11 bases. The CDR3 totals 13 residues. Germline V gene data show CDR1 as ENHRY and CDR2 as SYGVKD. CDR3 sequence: CAISEPQRIEQYF. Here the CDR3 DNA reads TGTGCCATCAGTGAGCCTCAACGCATCGAGCAGTACTTC.

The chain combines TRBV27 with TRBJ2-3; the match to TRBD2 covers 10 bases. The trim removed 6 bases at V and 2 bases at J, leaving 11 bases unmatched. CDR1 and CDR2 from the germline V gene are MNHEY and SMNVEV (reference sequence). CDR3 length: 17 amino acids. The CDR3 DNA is TGTGCCAGCAGGGCAGGCTGGACTAGCGGACACACAGATACGCAGTATTTT. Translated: CASRAGWTSGHTDTQYF.

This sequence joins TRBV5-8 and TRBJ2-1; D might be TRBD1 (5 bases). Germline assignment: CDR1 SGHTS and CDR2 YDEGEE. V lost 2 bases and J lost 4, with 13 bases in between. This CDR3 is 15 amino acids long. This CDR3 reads CASSLRQNLYNEQFF. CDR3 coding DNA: TGTGCCAGCAGCTTAAGACAGAACCTTTACAATGAGCAGTTCTTC.

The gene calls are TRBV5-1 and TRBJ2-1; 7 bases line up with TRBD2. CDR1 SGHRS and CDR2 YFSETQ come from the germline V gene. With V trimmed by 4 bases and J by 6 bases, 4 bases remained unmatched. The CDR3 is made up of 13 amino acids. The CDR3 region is CASSSGEINEQFF. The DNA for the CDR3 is TGCGCCAGCAGCAGCGGGGAGATCAATGAGCAGTTCTTC.

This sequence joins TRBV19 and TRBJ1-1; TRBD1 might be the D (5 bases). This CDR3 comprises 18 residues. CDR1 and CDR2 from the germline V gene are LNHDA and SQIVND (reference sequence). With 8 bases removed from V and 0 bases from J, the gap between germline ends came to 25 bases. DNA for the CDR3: TGTGCCAGTCACGTGGGAACGGGGGGGTCGGTCATGAACACTGAAGCTTTCTTT. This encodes CASHVGTGGSVMNTEAFF.

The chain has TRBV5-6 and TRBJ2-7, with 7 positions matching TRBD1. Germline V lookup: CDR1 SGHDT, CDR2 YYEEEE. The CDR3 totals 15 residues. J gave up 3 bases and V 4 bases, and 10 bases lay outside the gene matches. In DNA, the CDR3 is TGTGCCAGCAGCGCATCCTATACAGGGGTCTACGAGCAGTACTTC. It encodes CASSASYTGVYEQYF. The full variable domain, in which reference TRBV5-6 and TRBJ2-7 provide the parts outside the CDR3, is DAGVTQSPTHLIKTRGQQVTLRCSPKSGHDTVSWYQQALGQGPQFIFQYYEEEERQRGNFPDRFSGHQFPNYSSELNVNALLLGDSALYLCASSASYTGVYEQYFGPGTRLTVT.

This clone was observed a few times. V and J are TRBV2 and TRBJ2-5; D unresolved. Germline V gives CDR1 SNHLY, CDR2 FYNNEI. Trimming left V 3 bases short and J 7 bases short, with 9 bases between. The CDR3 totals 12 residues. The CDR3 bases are TGTGCCAGCAGTGACTCTTGGGGGACCCAGTACTTC. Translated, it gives CASSDSWGTQYF.

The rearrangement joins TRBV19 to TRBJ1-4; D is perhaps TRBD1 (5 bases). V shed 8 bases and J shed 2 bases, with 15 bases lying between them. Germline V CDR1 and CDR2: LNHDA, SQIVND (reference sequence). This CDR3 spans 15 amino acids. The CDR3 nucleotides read TGTGCCAGTGGGGCCCCAGGGAGGACTAATGAAAAACTGTTTTTT. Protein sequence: CASGAPGRTNEKLFF.

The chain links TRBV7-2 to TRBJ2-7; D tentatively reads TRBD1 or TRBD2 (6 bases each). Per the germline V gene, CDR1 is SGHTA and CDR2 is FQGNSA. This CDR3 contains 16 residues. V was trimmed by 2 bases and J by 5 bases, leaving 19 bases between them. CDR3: CASSLNSGEVINEQYF. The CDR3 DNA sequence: TGTGCCAGCAGCTTAAATTCAGGGGAGGTAATCAACGAGCAGTACTTC.

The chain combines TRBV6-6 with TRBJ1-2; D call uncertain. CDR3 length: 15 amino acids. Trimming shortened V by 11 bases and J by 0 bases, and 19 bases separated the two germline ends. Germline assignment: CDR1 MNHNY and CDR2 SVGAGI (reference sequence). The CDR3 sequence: CARPNEDWSNYGYTF. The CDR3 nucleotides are TGTGCCCGACCCAACGAGGATTGGTCTAACTATGGCTACACCTTC.

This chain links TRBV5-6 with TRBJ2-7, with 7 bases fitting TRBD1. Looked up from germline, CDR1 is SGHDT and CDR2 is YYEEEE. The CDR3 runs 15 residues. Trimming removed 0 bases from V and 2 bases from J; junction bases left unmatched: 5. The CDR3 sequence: CASSLGTGGPYEQYF. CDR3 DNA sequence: TGTGCCAGCAGCTTGGGGACAGGCGGGCCCTACGAGCAGTACTTC. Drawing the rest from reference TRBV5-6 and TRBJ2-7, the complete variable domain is DAGVTQSPTHLIKTRGQQVTLRCSPKSGHDTVSWYQQALGQGPQFIFQYYEEEERQRGNFPDRFSGHQFPNYSSELNVNALLLGDSALYLCASSLGTGGPYEQYFGPGTRLTVT.

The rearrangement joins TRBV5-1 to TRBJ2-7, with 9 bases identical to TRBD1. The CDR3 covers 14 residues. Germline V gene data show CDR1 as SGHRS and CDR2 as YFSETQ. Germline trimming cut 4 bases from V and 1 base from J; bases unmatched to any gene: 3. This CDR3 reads CASSAGQGSYEQYF. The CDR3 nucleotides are TGCGCCAGCAGCGCGGGACAGGGATCCTACGAGCAGTACTTC.

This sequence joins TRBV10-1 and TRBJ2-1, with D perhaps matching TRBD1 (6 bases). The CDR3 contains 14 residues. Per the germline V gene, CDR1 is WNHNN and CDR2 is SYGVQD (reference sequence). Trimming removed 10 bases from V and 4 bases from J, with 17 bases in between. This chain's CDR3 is CAKIEDRCYNEQFF. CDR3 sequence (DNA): TGCGCCAAGATAGAAGACAGGTGTTACAATGAGCAGTTCTTC.

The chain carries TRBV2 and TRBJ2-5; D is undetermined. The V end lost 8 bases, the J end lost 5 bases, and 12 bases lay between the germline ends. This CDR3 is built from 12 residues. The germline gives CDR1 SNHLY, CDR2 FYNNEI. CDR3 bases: TGTGCCAGCGGTTCCACAGCGGAGACCCAGTACTTC. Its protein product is CASGSTAETQYF. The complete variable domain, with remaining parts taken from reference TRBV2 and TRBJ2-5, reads EPEVTQTPSHQVTQMGQEVILRCVPISNHLYFYWYRQILGQKVEFLVSFYNNEISEKSEIFDDQFSVERPDGSNFTLKIRSTKLEDSAMYFCASGSTAETQYFGPGTRLLVL.

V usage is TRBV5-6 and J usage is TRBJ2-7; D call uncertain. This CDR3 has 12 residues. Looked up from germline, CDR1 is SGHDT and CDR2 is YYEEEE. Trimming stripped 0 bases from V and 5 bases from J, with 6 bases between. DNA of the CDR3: TGTGCCAGCAGCTTGGGTAGCCACGAGCAGTACTTC. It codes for CASSLGSHEQYF. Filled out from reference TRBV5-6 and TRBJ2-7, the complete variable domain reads DAGVTQSPTHLIKTRGQQVTLRCSPKSGHDTVSWYQQALGQGPQFIFQYYEEEERQRGNFPDRFSGHQFPNYSSELNVNALLLGDSALYLCASSLGSHEQYFGPGTRLTVT.

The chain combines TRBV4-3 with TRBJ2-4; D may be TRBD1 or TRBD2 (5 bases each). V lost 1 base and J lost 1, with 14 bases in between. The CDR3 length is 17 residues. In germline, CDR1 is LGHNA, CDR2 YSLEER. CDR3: CASSQGVGDRAKNIQYF. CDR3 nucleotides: TGCGCCAGCAGCCAAGGGGTGGGGGATAGGGCCAAAAACATTCAGTACTTC.

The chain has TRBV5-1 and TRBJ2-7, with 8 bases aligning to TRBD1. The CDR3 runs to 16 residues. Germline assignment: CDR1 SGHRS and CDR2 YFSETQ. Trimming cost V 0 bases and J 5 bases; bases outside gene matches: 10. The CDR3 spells CASSLGWLGQEDEQYF. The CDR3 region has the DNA TGCGCCAGCAGCTTGGGTTGGTTGGGACAGGAGGACGAGCAGTACTTC.

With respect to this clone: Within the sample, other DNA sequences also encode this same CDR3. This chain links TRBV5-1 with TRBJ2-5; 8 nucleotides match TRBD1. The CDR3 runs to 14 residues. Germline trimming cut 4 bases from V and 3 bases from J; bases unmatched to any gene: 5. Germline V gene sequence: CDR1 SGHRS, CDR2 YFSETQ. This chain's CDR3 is CASSLRTGKETQYF. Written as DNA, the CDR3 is TGCGCCAGCAGCCTCAGGACAGGGAAAGAGACCCAGTACTTC.

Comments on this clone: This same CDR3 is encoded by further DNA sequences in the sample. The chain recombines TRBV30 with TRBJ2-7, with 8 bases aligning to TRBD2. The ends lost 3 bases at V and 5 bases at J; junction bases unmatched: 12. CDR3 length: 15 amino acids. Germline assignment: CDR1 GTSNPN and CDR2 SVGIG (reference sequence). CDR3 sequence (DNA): TGTGCCTGGAGGCGCGGGGGGATGGCGGGGGACGAGCAGTACTTC. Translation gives CAWRRGGMAGDEQYF.

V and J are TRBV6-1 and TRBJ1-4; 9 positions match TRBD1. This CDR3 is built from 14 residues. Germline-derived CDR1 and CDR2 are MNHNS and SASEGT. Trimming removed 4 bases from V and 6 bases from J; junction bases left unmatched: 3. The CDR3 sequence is CASSGTGEYEKLFF. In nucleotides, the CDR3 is TGTGCCAGCAGTGGGACAGGGGAATATGAAAAACTGTTTTTT.

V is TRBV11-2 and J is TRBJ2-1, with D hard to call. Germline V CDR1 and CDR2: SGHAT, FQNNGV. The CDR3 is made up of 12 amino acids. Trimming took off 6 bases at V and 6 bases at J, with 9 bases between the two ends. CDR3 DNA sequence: TGTGCCAGCAGTCCTGTAGGCAATGAGCAGTTCTTC. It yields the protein CASSPVGNEQFF.

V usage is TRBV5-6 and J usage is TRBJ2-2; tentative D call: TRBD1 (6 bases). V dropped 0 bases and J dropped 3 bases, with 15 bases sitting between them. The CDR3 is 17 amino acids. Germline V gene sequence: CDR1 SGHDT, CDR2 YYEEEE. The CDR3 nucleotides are TGTGCCAGCAGCTTGGGGGGGCTGTTGCTGGACACCGGGGAGCTGTTTTTT. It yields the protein CASSLGGLLLDTGELFF.

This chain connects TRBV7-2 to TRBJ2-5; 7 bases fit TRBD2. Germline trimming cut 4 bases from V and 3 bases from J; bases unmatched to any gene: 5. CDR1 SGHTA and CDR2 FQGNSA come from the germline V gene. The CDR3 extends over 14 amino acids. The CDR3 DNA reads TGTGCCAGCAGCTCACTAGCGTACAAAGAGACCCAGTACTTC. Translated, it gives CASSSLAYKETQYF. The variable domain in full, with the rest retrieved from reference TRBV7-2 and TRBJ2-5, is GAGVSQSPSNKVTEKGKDVELRCDPISGHTALYWYRQSLGQGLEFLIYFQGNSAPDKSGLPSDRFSAERTGGSVSTLTIQRTQQEDSAVYLCASSSLAYKETQYFGPGTRLLVL.

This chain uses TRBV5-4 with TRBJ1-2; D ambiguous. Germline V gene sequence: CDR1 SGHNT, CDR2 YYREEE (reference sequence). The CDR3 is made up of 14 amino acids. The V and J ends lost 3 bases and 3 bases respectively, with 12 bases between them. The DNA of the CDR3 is TGTGCCAGCAGCTACCCCCAGCCGGACTATGGCTACACCTTC. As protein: CASSYPQPDYGYTF. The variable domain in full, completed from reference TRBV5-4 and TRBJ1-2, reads ETGVTQSPTHLIKTRGQQVTLRCSSQSGHNTVSWYQQALGQGPQFIFQYYREEENGRGNFPPRFSGLQFPNYSSELNVNALELDDSALYLCASSYPQPDYGYTFGSGTRLTVV.